This T cell receptor beta chain was identified in a study of blood T cell repertoires in COVID-19. As for the study in general: There were acute and convalescent COVID-19 samples, and they came from the United States, Italy and Spain. T cells, B-cell-depleted T cells, or PBMCs supplied cDNA or gDNA.

Methods used by the authors: By means of reference gene primer amplification, nucleated cell counts were estimated. Generated by immunoSEQ multiplex PCR, the TCRdb table keeps only in-frame clones and is missing some. V and J calls and clone size are as listed in that table; D and trimming were resolved from the DNA. The data show roughly 170,000 clones, about four fifths seen once. Between the trimmed V and J ends, which lost 1 base and 2 bases, there was a span of 10 bases. This CDR3 has 14 residues. In germline, CDR1 is SGHNT, CDR2 YYREEE (reference sequence). The chain is built from TRBV5-4 and TRBJ2-7; a possible D gene is TRBD2 (6 bases). The specimen sequenced was peripheral blood. This receptor was taken from a human donor in a cohort sampled during active COVID-19. CDR3 region: CASSLSGETYEQYF. DNA for the CDR3: TGTGCCAGCAGCTTGTCGGGGGAGACCTACGAGCAGTACTTC.